These 19 T cell receptor beta chains were all obtained from the same sample, sequenced in a study of T-cell memory formation after mild COVID-19. Via MiXCR, TCRdb re-called the 5' RACE reads, giving one row per CDR3 protein. The sample carries roughly 42,000 distinct CDR3 sequences, 7.3% recorded once. The sample comprised PBMCs or a T cell subset sorted from them (not recorded which). The receptors originated from a man aged 18-30 years who had mild COVID-19 (a few samples of this study predate the infection). Cell type and time point are not known.

This clonotype was observed a handful of times. The genes are TRBV4-3 and TRBJ2-1; 16 nucleotides agree with TRBD2. Per germline, CDR1 LGHNA and CDR2 YSLEER. CDR3 length: 13 residues. The V and J ends lost 8 bases and 10 bases, in that order; junction bases with no gene match: 2. For the CDR3, the DNA is TGCGCCAGCGGGACTAGCGGGGGGGCGGAGCAGTTCTTC. This encodes CASGTSGGAEQFF.

The gene calls are TRBV6-2 or TRBV6-3 and TRBJ1-5; D is uncertain. V was cut by 4 bases and J by 1 base, with 5 bases left in between. Germline-derived CDR1 and CDR2 are MNHEY and SVGEGT. CDR3 length equals 13 residues. This CDR3 reads CASSFMSNQPQHF. The CDR3 bases are TGTGCCAGCAGTTTCATGAGCAATCAGCCCCAGCATTTT.

This clonotype was recorded at least ten times. The chain carries TRBV25-1 and TRBJ2-5, with D perhaps TRBD1 or TRBD2 (5 bases each). Germline CDR1 and CDR2: MGHDK and SYGVNS. V lost 8 bases and J lost 1, with 11 bases in between. The length of the CDR3 is 13 residues. The CDR3 DNA reads as TGTGCCAGCTCACGGGACCGCCAAGAGACCCAGTACTTC. Amino acids: CASSRDRQETQYF.

This sequence joins TRBV7-2 and TRBJ1-2; TRBD1 agrees at 9 bases. The CDR3 has 16 amino acids. Germline values: CDR1 SGHTA, CDR2 FQGNSA. Losses at the gene ends were 5 bases for V and 3 bases for J; bases not matched to a gene: 10. CDR3 amino acids: CASSLYGTGRDYGYTF. For the CDR3, the DNA is TGTGCCAGCAGCCTGTACGGGACAGGGAGAGACTATGGCTACACCTTC.

The chain recombines TRBV3-1 with TRBJ2-2; unclear D gene. The CDR3 sequence is 15 residues long. Per germline, CDR1 LGHDT and CDR2 YNNKEL (reference sequence). Trimming took off 1 base at V and 7 bases at J, with 13 bases between the two ends. The CDR3 region has the DNA TGTGCCAGCAGCCAAGTAACAAGCGTGGGCGGGGAGCTGTTTTTT. Translating gives CASSQVTSVGGELFF.

This clonotype was seen at least ten times. The chain recombines TRBV10-3 with TRBJ2-2; TRBD2 might be the D (5 bases). V gave up 10 bases and J gave up 1 base, with 13 bases separating them. The CDR3 contains 14 residues. Germline CDR1 and CDR2: ENHRY and SYGVKD. The CDR3 loop reads CATWTSMNTGELFF. The DNA for the CDR3 is TGTGCCACCTGGACTTCTATGAACACCGGGGAGCTGTTTTTT.

This clonotype was observed a handful of times. This chain uses TRBV5-5 with TRBJ2-5, with 8 nucleotides matching TRBD2. Unmatched junction bases numbered 8, after V lost 4 bases and J lost 0 bases. Germline CDR1 and CDR2: SGHKS and YYEKEE (reference sequence). The CDR3 totals 16 residues. CDR3 in amino acids: CASSLIRGGNQETQYF. The CDR3 DNA follows: TGTGCCAGCAGCCTGATACGCGGGGGGAACCAAGAGACCCAGTACTTC.

This sequence joins TRBV3-1 and TRBJ2-3; 13 bases agree with TRBD2. Trimming took 5 bases from V and 2 from J; bases not matched to a gene: 7. The germline gives CDR1 LGHDT, CDR2 YNNKEL (reference sequence). CDR3 length: 17 amino acids. The CDR3 nucleotides read TGTGCCAGCAGCTCCAGACTAGCGGGGGGCCTCACAGATACGCAGTATTTT. Protein product: CASSSRLAGGLTDTQYF.

This clonotype was counted between two and nine times. The genes are TRBV27 and TRBJ2-3; D call uncertain. The CDR3 spans 14 residues. From germline, CDR1 is MNHEY and CDR2 SMNVEV (reference sequence). Trimming took off 5 bases at V and 2 bases at J, with 11 bases between the two ends. CDR3 amino acids: CASSPTADTDTQYF. The DNA of the CDR3 is TGTGCCAGCAGTCCTACCGCGGACACAGATACGCAGTATTTT.

The chain links TRBV5-1 to TRBJ1-2, with TRBD1 identical over 12 bases. Trimming at V came to 4 bases and at J to 7 bases, leaving 5 bases not matched to a gene. Germline V CDR1 and CDR2: SGHRS, YFSETQ. There are 14 residues in the CDR3. The DNA for the CDR3 is TGCGCCAGCAGCGAGGGACAGGGGGCTTTTGGCTACACCTTC. Protein: CASSEGQGAFGYTF. The full variable domain, completed using reference TRBV5-1 and TRBJ1-2, is KAGVTQTPRYLIKTRGQQVTLSCSPISGHRSVSWYQQTPGQGLQFLFEYFSETQRNKGNFPGRFSGRQFSNSRSEMNVSTLELGDSALYLCASSEGQGAFGYTFGSGTRLTVV.

This clonotype was counted between two and nine times. The chain uses TRBV15 and TRBJ2-3; TRBD2 aligns across 8 bases. The germline CDR1 and CDR2 sequences are LNHNV and YYDKDF (reference sequence). The CDR3 contains 16 residues. The junction had 8 bases not matched to a gene; V was cut back by 1 base and J by 5 bases. CDR3 bases: TGTGCCACCAGCAGAGTAGCTAGCGGGTTAGGAGATACGCAGTATTTT. Residues: CATSRVASGLGDTQYF.

This clonotype was seen a handful of times. The CDR3 DNA reads as TGTGCCAGCAGCTTAGGGCTAGCGGGTAAAGATGAGCAGTTCTTC. Translated, it gives CASSLGLAGKDEQFF. The chain combines TRBV7-3 with TRBJ2-1; the match to TRBD2 covers 8 bases. Germline V gives CDR1 SGHTA, CDR2 FQGTGA. There are 15 residues in the CDR3. With V trimmed by 2 bases and J by 8 bases, 8 bases remained unmatched.

V and J are TRBV6-2 or TRBV6-3 and TRBJ2-5; D gene unclear. CDR1 and CDR2 from the germline V gene are MNHEY and SVGEGT. Trimming left V 5 bases short and J 4 bases short, with 20 bases between. This CDR3 region has 16 residues. The CDR3 sequence: CASSRSLTGRPETQYF. The CDR3 DNA follows: TGTGCCAGCAGTCGCAGTCTCACCGGAAGGCCAGAGACCCAGTACTTC.

J is TRBJ2-3 and V is TRBV7-6, with TRBD2 matching over 8 bases. This CDR3 is built from 15 residues. Germline-derived CDR1 and CDR2 are SGHVS and FNYEAQ. The V gene end was trimmed by 6 bases and the J gene end by 6 bases; junction bases not matched to a gene: 11. CDR3 sequence reads: CASSPTSGGGDTQYF. CDR3 DNA sequence: TGTGCCAGCAGTCCTACTAGCGGCGGCGGGGATACGCAGTATTTT.

This clonotype was found a few times. The rearrangement links TRBV18 to TRBJ1-6; a weak D match, TRBD1 (6 bases). Germline V lookup: CDR1 KGHSH, CDR2 LQKENI. V gave up 5 bases and J gave up 7 bases, with 9 bases separating them. The CDR3 contains 13 residues. The CDR3 DNA is TGTGCCAGCTCAGGACAGCTGAATTCACCCCTCCACTTT. Translating gives CASSGQLNSPLHF.

This clonotype was seen only a few times. The genes are TRBV28 and TRBJ2-2; perhaps TRBD2 as D (6 bases). CDR1 and CDR2 from the germline V gene are MDHEN and SYDVKM. The CDR3 spans 14 residues. Trimming took off 2 bases at V and 7 bases at J, with 11 bases between the two ends. The CDR3 reads CASSLGGLGGELFF. The CDR3 DNA reads as TGTGCCAGCAGTTTAGGAGGGCTAGGCGGGGAGCTGTTTTTT. Complete variable domain (other parts from reference TRBV28 and TRBJ2-2): DVKVTQSSRYLVKRTGEKVFLECVQDMDHENMFWYRQDPGLGLRLIYFSYDVKMKEKGDIPEGYSVSREKKERFSLILESASTNQTSMYLCASSLGGLGGELFFGEGSRLTVL.

This clonotype showed up just a few times. This chain joins TRBV5-1 and TRBJ2-4; maybe TRBD2 (5 bases). This CDR3 region has 14 residues. V gave up 0 bases and J gave up 9 bases, with 13 bases separating them. Germline values: CDR1 SGHRS, CDR2 YFSETQ. The CDR3 is CASSLVGGFGIQYF. CDR3 in DNA: TGCGCCAGCAGCTTGGTCGGAGGCTTCGGCATTCAGTACTTC.

Within the sample, this clonotype is medium-sized. V gene TRBV7-8 combines with J gene TRBJ2-2, with TRBD2 matching over 7 bases. The length of the CDR3 is 15 residues. CDR1 is SGHVS, CDR2 FQNEAQ, per germline. J was trimmed by 5 bases and V by 8 bases; bases with no gene match: 11. The CDR3 reads CASLLGGEGTGELFF. For the CDR3, the DNA is TGTGCCAGCCTGCTGGGCGGGGAGGGAACCGGGGAGCTGTTTTTT.

The chain carries TRBV6-5 and TRBJ2-3; D perhaps matches TRBD2 (7 bases). Germline CDR1 is MNHEY and CDR2 is SVGAGI. The length of the CDR3 is 15 residues. The V end was cut by 5 bases, the J end by 5 bases, with 17 bases between. Here the CDR3 reads CASSPRGGGQDTQYF. CDR3 sequence (DNA): TGTGCCAGCAGTCCGCGGGGCGGGGGCCAAGATACGCAGTATTTT.